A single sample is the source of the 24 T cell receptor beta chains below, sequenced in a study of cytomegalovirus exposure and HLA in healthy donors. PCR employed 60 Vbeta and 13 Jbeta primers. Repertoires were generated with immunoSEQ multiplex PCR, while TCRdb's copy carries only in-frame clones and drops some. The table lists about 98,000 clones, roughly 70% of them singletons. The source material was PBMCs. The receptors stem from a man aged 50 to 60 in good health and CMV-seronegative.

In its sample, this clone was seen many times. DNA for the CDR3: TGTGCCAGCAGGGGGACAGGGTACTACAATGAGCAGTTCTTC. Amino acid sequence: CASRGTGYYNEQFF. This rearrangement joins TRBV6-1 to TRBJ2-1; 9 nucleotides agree with TRBD1. Trimming cost V 6 bases and J 3 bases; bases outside gene matches: 3. The CDR3 is made up of 14 amino acids. The V gene's germline CDR1 is MNHNS and CDR2 SASEGT.

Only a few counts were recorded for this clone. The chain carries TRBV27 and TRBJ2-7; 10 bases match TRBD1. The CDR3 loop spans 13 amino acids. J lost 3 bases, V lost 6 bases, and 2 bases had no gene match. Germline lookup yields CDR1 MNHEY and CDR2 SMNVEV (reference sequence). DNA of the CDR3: TGTGCCAGCAGGGGGACAGGGGACTACGAGCAGTACTTC. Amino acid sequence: CASRGTGDYEQYF.

The CDR3 sequence: CASSQGSTSSSTDTQYF. The CDR3 DNA follows: TGCGCCAGCAGCCAGGGATCAACTAGTTCTAGCACAGATACGCAGTATTTT. This sequence joins TRBV4-3 and TRBJ2-3; weak D call: TRBD2 (5 bases). The CDR3 runs to 17 residues. V was pared by 3 bases and J by 0 bases, with 16 bases between. Germline CDR1 and CDR2: LGHNA and YSLEER.

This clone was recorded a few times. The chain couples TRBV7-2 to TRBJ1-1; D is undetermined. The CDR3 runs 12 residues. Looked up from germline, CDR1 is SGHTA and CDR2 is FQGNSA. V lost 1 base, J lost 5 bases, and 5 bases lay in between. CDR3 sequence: CASSLDGTEAFF. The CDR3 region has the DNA TGTGCCAGCAGCTTAGACGGGACTGAAGCTTTCTTT.

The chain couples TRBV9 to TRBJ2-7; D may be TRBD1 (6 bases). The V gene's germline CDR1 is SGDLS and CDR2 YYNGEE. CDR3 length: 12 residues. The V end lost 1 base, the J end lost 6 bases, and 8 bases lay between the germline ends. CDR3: CASSVTGIEQYF. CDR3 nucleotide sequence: TGTGCCAGCAGCGTAACAGGGATCGAGCAGTACTTC.

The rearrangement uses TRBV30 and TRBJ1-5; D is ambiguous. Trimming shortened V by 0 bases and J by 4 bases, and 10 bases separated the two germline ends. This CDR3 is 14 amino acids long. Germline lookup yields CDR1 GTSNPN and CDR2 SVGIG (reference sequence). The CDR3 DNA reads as TGTGCCTGGAGTGTACGAGGAGGGAATCAGCCCCAGCATTTT. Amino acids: CAWSVRGGNQPQHF. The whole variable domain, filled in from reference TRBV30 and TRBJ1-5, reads SQTIHQWPATLVQPVGSPLSLECTVEGTSNPNLYWYRQAAGRGLQLLFYSVGIGQISSEVPQNLSASRPQDRQFILSSKKLLLSDSGFYLCAWSVRGGNQPQHFGDGTRLSIL.

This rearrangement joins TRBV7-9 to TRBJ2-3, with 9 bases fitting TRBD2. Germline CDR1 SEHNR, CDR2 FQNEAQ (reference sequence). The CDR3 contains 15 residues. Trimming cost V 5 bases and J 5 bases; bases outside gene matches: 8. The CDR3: CASSNRGTSLDTQYF. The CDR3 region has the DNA TGTGCCAGCAGCAACCGCGGGACTAGCCTAGATACGCAGTATTTT.

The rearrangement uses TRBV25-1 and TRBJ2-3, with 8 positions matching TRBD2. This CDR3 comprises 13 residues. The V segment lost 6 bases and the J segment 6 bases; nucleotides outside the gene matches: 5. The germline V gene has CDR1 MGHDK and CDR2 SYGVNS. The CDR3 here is CASRPAGVDTQYF. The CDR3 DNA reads TGTGCCAGCAGACCAGCGGGGGTCGATACGCAGTATTTT.

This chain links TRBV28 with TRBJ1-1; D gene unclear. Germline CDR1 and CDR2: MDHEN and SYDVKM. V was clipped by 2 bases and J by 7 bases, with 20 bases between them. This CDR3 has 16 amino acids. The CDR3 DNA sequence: TGTGCCAGCAGTTTACAAAAATTCGGGAGGGCGCGTGAAGCTTTCTTT. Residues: CASSLQKFGRAREAFF.

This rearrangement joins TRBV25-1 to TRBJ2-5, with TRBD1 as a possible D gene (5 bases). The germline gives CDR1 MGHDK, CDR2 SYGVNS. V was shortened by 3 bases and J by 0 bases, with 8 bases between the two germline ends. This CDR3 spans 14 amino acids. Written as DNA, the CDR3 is TGTGCCAGCAGTGACCCAGGGCACCAAGAGACCCAGTACTTC. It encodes CASSDPGHQETQYF.

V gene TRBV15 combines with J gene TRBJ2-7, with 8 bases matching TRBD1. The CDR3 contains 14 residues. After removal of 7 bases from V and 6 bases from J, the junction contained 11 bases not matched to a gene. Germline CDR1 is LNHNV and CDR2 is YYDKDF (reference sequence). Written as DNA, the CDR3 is TGTGCCACCAAGTCTGGGGACAGGATCACCGAGCAGTACTTC. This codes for CATKSGDRITEQYF.

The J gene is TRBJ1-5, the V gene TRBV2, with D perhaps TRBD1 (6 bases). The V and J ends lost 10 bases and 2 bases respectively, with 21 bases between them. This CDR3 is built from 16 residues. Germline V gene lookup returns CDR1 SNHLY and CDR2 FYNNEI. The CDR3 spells CATNTGSGGGNQPQHF. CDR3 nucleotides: TGTGCCACAAATACAGGGTCCGGAGGAGGCAATCAGCCCCAGCATTTT.

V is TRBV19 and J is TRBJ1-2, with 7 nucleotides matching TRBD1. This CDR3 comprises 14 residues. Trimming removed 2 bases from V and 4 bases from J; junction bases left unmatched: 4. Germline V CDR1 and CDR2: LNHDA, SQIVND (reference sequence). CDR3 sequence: CASSIISGGYGYTF. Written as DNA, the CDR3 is TGTGCCAGTAGTATAATCTCAGGGGGCTATGGCTACACCTTC.

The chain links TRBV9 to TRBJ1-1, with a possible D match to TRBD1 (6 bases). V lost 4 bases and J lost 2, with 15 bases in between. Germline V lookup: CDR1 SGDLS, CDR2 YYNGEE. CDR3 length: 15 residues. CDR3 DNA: TGTGCCAGCAGCCTCAAAGGGGGATCTAACACTGAAGCTTTCTTT. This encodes CASSLKGGSNTEAFF.

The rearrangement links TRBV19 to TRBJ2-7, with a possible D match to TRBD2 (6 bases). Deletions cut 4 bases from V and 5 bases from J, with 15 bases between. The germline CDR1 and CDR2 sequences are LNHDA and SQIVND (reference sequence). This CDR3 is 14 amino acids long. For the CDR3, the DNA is TGTGCCAGTAGTACTCCGGGAGTGGAAAACGAGCAGTACTTC. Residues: CASSTPGVENEQYF.

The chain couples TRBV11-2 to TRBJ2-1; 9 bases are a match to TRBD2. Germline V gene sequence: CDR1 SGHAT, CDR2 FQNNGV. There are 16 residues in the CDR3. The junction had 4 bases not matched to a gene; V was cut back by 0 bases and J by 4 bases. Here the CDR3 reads CASSLEPSGTYNEQFF. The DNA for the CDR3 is TGTGCCAGCAGCTTAGAGCCTAGCGGGACGTACAATGAGCAGTTCTTC.

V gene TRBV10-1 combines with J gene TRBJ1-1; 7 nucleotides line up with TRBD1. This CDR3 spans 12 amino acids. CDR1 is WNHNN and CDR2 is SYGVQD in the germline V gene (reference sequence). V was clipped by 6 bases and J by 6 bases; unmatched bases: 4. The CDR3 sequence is CASRGQEPEAFF. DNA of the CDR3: TGCGCCAGCAGAGGACAGGAGCCTGAAGCTTTCTTT.

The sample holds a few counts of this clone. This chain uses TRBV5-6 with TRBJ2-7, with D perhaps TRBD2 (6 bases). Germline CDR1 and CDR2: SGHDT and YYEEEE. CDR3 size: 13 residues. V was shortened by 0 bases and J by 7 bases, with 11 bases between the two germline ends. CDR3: CASSLELAREQYF. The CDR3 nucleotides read TGTGCCAGCAGCTTGGAACTAGCCCGGGAGCAGTACTTC.

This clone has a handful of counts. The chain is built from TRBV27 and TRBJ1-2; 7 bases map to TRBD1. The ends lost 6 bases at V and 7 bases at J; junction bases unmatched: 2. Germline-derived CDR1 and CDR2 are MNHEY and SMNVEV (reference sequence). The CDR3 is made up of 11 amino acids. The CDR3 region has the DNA TGTGCCAGCAGCCACAGGGGTGGCTACACCTTC. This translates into CASSHRGGYTF.

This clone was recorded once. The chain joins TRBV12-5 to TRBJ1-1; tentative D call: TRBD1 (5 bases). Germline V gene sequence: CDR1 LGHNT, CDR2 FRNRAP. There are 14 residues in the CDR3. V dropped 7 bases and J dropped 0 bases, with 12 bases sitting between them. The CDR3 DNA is TGTGCTAGTGCCCAGGGAGGAATGAACACTGAAGCTTTCTTT. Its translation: CASAQGGMNTEAFF.

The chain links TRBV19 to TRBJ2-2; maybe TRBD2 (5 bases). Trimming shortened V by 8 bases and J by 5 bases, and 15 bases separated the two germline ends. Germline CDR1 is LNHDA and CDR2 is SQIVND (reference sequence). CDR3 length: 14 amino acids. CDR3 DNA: TGTGCCAGTTACCAGCGGCCGGGGACCGGGGAGCTGTTTTTT. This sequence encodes CASYQRPGTGELFF.

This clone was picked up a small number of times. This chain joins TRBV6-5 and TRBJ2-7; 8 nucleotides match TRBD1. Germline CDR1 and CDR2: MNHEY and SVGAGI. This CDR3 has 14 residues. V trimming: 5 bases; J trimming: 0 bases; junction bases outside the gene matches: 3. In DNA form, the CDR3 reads TGTGCCAGCAGTAGGACAGGGCCCTCCTACGAGCAGTACTTC. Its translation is CASSRTGPSYEQYF.

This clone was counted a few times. CDR3 loop: CASSYTGLAGGYEQYF. DNA for the CDR3: TGTGCCAGCAGTTACACGGGACTAGCGGGAGGGTATGAGCAGTACTTC. The gene calls are TRBV6-5 and TRBJ2-5, with TRBD2 matching over 16 bases. CDR1 is MNHEY and CDR2 is SVGAGI in the germline V gene. This CDR3 has 16 residues. The V gene end was trimmed by 2 bases and the J gene end by 11 bases; junction bases not matched to a gene: 8.

CDR3 sequence (DNA): TGTGCCAGCAGCGGGACTTCCCAAGAGACCCAGTACTTC. This codes for CASSGTSQETQYF. The rearrangement uses TRBV7-2 and TRBJ2-5; tentative D call: TRBD2 (6 bases). CDR3 size: 13 residues. From germline, CDR1 is SGHTA and CDR2 FQGNSA. The ends were cut back, 5 bases at V and 1 base at J, with 8 bases in the middle.